This TCR beta chain was observed in a study of Ad26.COV2.S vaccination and SARS-CoV-2 variants. Trimming cost V 0 bases and J 4 bases, with 7 bases left between them. Germline values: CDR1 LGHNA, CDR2 YNFKEQ. The CDR3 spans 13 residues. Treatment specified: some 20 received Ad26.COV2.S at low or high dose, single or two shots; 5 received placebo; per-sample allocation not given. Samples were taken on day 63 after the first vaccine or placebo injection. The table came from immunoSEQ multiplex PCR; TCRdb's copy has only in-frame clones and leaves some out. Among some 340,000 clones listed, roughly 80% were seen once.

The sequence was obtained from a person between 18 and 60 years old who received the Ad26.COV2.S COVID-19 vaccine or a placebo. The chain combines TRBV4-2 with TRBJ2-7; D unclear. The specimen comprised peripheral blood, sampled in a trial of Ad26.COV2.S vaccine versus placebo. The CDR3, as DNA: TGTGCCAGCAGCCAAGATAAGGATTACGAGCAGTACTTC. This translates into CASSQDKDYEQYF.